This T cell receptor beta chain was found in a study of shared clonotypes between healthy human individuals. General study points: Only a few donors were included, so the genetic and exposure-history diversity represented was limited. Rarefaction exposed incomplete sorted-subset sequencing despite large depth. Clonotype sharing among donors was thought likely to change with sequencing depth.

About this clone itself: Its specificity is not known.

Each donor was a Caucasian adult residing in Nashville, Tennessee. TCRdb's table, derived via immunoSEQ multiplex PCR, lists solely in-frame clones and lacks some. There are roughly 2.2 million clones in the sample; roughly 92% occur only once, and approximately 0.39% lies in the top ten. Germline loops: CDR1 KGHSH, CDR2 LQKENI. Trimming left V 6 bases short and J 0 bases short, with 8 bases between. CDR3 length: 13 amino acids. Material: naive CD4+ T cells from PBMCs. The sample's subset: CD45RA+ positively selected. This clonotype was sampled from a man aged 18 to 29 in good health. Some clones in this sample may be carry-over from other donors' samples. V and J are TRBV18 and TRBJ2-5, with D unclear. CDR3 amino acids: CASSGRNQETQYF. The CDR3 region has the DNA TGTGCCAGCTCTGGCCGGAACCAAGAGACCCAGTACTTC.